These T cell receptor beta chains were read from a single sample in a study of technical replicates of blood from a handful of donors. Libraries were prepared by immunoSEQ multiplex PCR; TCRdb keeps only in-frame clonotypes and omits some of them. Of 95,000 to 100,000 clones in the sample, 96% were seen once. What was sequenced was T cells isolated from PBMCs. The source is a human donor in good health. Both conserved end residues are part of each CDR3. A D gene is named only where the DNA matches it firmly. For some rows the clone size is stated as once, few or many, or as a class when expanded; others skip it.

>TRBJ2-1|TRBV7-9|NA|NA
TGTGCCAGCACCCTAAACGCCGAGTTCAATGAGCAGTTCTTC
CASTLNAEFNEQFF
>TRBJ2-2|TRBV5-4|NA|TRBD1
TGTGCCAGCAGCTTGGTAGACAGGGGCAAGGGGGAGCTGTTTTTT
CASSLVDRGKGELFF
>TRBJ2-3|TRBV2|NA|TRBD2
TGTGCCAGCATTTCTAGCGGGGGGTTCACAGATACGCAGTATTTT
CASISSGGFTDTQYF
>TRBJ1-2|TRBV7-9|NA|NA
TGTGCCAGCATACAGGGTGGCGGTGGCTACACCTTC
CASIQGGGGYTF
>TRBJ1-1|TRBV19|NA|TRBD1
TGTGCCAGTAGGGACAGGGTCCAAAACACTGAAGCTTTCTTT
CASRDRVQNTEAFF
>TRBJ2-2|TRBV6-5|NA|TRBD1
TGTGCCAGCACCGCGGACAGGGTGGGGGCCGGGGAGCTGTTTTTT
CASTADRVGAGELFF
>TRBJ2-2|TRBV7-8|NA|NA
TGTGCCAGCAGCTTTTTTACAGGCGCCGGGGAGCTGTTTTTT
CASSFFTGAGELFF
>TRBJ2-2|TRBV7-2|NA|TRBD1
TGTGCCAGCAGCTTAGGGGCCAGGGGGCAGGGCGGGGAGCTGTTTTTT
CASSLGARGQGGELFF
>TRBJ1-1|TRBV10-2|NA|TRBD1
TGCGCCAATCCGGACAGGGTAGACACTGAAGCTTTCTTT
CANPDRVDTEAFF
>TRBJ2-5|TRBV25-1|NA|NA
TGTGCCAGCAGTGAATTGAACAGGACCCTGGACCAAGAGACCCAGTACTTC
CASSELNRTLDQETQYF
>TRBJ2-3|TRBV9|NA|TRBD2
TGTGCCAGCAGCGCCAGCGGGAGGGTCAGTATTGATACGCAGTATTTT
CASSASGRVSIDTQYF
>TRBJ1-5|TRBV7-9|NA|NA
TGTGCCAGCAGCTTAATAGGAGAGTATCAGCCCCAGCATTTT
CASSLIGEYQPQHF
>TRBJ2-7|TRBV12-5|NA|NA
TGTGCTAGTGGTTTGAAGGGGGACGAGCAGTACTTC
CASGLKGDEQYF
>TRBJ2-5|TRBV29-1|NA|NA
TGCAGCGTTGAAGTAGGCAGGGCTGAGACCCAGTACTTC
CSVEVGRAETQYF
>TRBJ2-3|TRBV5-1|NA|TRBD2
TGCGCCAGCAGCTTTCGGGTTTTAGCGGGAGGGTTAGGAGCAGATACGCAGTATTTT
CASSFRVLAGGLGADTQYF
>TRBJ2-7|TRBV11-2|NA|TRBD2
TGTGCCAGCAGCTTTGGGCTAGCGGAGCCCCTTGGCGAGCAGTACTTC
CASSFGLAEPLGEQYF
>TRBJ2-3|TRBV6-5|NA|NA
TGTGCCAGCAGTCGTCCCTTCACAGATACGCAGTATTTT
CASSRPFTDTQYF
>TRBJ1-1|TRBV29-1|NA|NA
TGCAGCGGGGGGGGAATTGATAACACTGAAGCTTTCTTT
CSGGGIDNTEAFF
>TRBJ2-7|TRBV29-1|NA|NA
TGCAGCGTTCCGGGACACAACTACGAGCAGTACTTC
CSVPGHNYEQYF
>TRBJ1-4|TRBV6-6|NA|NA
TGTGCCAGCAGTTACGCGGTAGAAAAACTGTTTTTT
CASSYAVEKLFF
>TRBJ2-1|TRBV19|NA|NA
TGTGCCAGTAGTACGCGGTTCAATGAGCAGTTCTTC
CASSTRFNEQFF
>TRBJ1-2|TRBV27|NA|NA
TGTGCCAGCAGTTTAGTCAGGGTTGATTTCGGTGGCTACACCTTC
CASSLVRVDFGGYTF
>TRBJ2-5|TRBV6-1|NA|TRBD1
TGTGCCAGCAGTGAACTCTGGGGACAGGGTCAAGAGACCCAGTACTTC
CASSELWGQGQETQYF
>TRBJ1-5|TRBV28|NA|TRBD1
TGTGCCAGCAGTTTGAACAGGGGGACTGAGCCCCAGCATTTT
CASSLNRGTEPQHF
>TRBJ1-3|TRBV4-1|NA|NA
TGCGCCAGCTCCTTGTCGGCTGGAAACACCATATATTTT
CASSLSAGNTIYF
>TRBJ2-1|TRBV9|NA|TRBD2
TGTGCCAGCAGCCTCAAACTAGCGGGGGCCTACAATGAGCAGTTCTTC
CASSLKLAGAYNEQFF
>TRBJ2-7|TRBV5-6|NA|TRBD1
TGTGCCAGCAGCCCAGGACAGGGATCCGAGCAGTACTTC
CASSPGQGSEQYF
>TRBJ2-2|TRBV5-1|NA|NA
TGCGCCAGCAGCTTGGCCAGGGGTGACGGGGAGCTGTTTTTT
CASSLARGDGELFF
>TRBJ2-1|TRBV27|NA|NA
TGTGCCTCCGCCCCCAGTTACTACAATGAGCAGTTCTTC
CASAPSYYNEQFF
>TRBJ1-1|TRBV29-1|few|NA
TGCAGCGTTGAAGGGGCCCACACTGAAGCTTTCTTT
CSVEGAHTEAFF
>TRBJ2-5|TRBV7-9|NA|NA
TGTGCCAGCAGCTTTGGTGACTTCCAAGAGACCCAGTACTTC
CASSFGDFQETQYF
>TRBJ2-3|TRBV10-3|NA|TRBD2
TGTGCCATCAGTGCACTAGCGGGAGACGATAGCACAGATACGCAGTATTTT
CAISALAGDDSTDTQYF
>TRBJ2-7|TRBV5-1|NA|NA
TGCGCCAGCAGCATAGCTTTTTCCTACGAGCAGTACTTC
CASSIAFSYEQYF
>TRBJ1-1|TRBV14|NA|TRBD1
TGTGCCAGCAGCCCCTACAGGGGAGAGGCGGCTGAAGCTTTCTTT
CASSPYRGEAAEAFF
>TRBJ1-4|TRBV6-6|NA|NA
TGTGCCAGCAGGCTGCTAGGAGGGGCGGGAGAAAAACTGTTTTTT
CASRLLGGAGEKLFF
>TRBJ1-6|TRBV2|NA|NA
TGTGCCAGCAGTGAACGCCAGGGTGGGGGCGCTTATAATTCACCCCTCCACTTT
CASSERQGGGAYNSPLHF
>TRBJ1-1|TRBV19|few|NA
TGTGCCAGTAGTATGGCCCTTGAAGCTTTCTTT
CASSMALEAFF
>TRBJ1-2|TRBV19|NA|NA
TGTGCCAGTAGGCTGACAGGCTCCGGTAACTATGGCTACACCTTC
CASRLTGSGNYGYTF
>TRBJ2-2|TRBV2|NA|NA
TGTGCCACCAGGCGGGGGAACACCGGGGAGCTGTTTTTT
CATRRGNTGELFF
>TRBJ2-1|TRBV27|NA|TRBD1
TGTGCCAGCAGCCACCGGACAGGGTGGAACAATGAGCAGTTCTTC
CASSHRTGWNNEQFF
>TRBJ1-5|TRBV19|NA|NA
TGTGCCAGTAGTATGTCGGGGTTTGACAATCAGCCCCAGCATTTT
CASSMSGFDNQPQHF
>TRBJ2-5|TRBV5-4|NA|NA
TGTGCCAGCAGCTTGGGCGTGGGCCGCCAAGAGACCCAGTACTTC
CASSLGVGRQETQYF
>TRBJ2-1|TRBV4-1|NA|TRBD2
TGCGCCAGCAGCCAAGACGAGGGACTAGCGGGAGATGAGCAGTTCTTC
CASSQDEGLAGDEQFF
>TRBJ1-1|TRBV7-9|NA|NA
TGTGCCAGCAGCTTAGCGGACAGAATCCAGAACACTGAAGCTTTCTTT
CASSLADRIQNTEAFF
>TRBJ2-7|TRBV11-2|NA|TRBD1
TGTGCCAGCAGCATAAGAACAGGGGTGCTATCCTACGAGCAGTACTTC
CASSIRTGVLSYEQYF
>TRBJ2-2|TRBV5-5|once|TRBD1
TGTGCCAGCAGCCGCCCGGGACAGGGGGACACCGGGGAGCTGTTTTTT
CASSRPGQGDTGELFF
>TRBJ1-4|TRBV5-1|NA|NA
TGCGCCAGCAGCTCAGAGCCTCGGGATGAAAAACTGTTTTTT
CASSSEPRDEKLFF
>TRBJ2-2|TRBV27|NA|NA
TGTGCCAGCAGTTCGACCGGACAGCCTACCGGGGAGCTGTTTTTT
CASSSTGQPTGELFF
>TRBJ2-7|TRBV7-9|NA|TRBD1
TGTGCCAGCAGCCTCGGGACAGGTCTGACCTACGAGCAGTACTTC
CASSLGTGLTYEQYF
>TRBJ2-7|TRBV6-5|NA|TRBD1
TGTGCCAGCAGTGTGGACAGGCACAGCTCCTACGAGCAGTACTTC
CASSVDRHSSYEQYF
>TRBJ2-7|TRBV5-1|NA|NA
TGCGCCAGCAGCCCAGGGGACACAAGCTACGAGCAGTACTTC
CASSPGDTSYEQYF
>TRBJ1-2|TRBV14|NA|TRBD1
TGTGCCAGCAGCCCTCCGGCCGGGACGAGGGGGCATAACTATGGCTACACCTTC
CASSPPAGTRGHNYGYTF
>TRBJ2-7|TRBV2|NA|TRBD2
TGTGCCAGCAACTACGGGGGGTCATCATACGAGCAGTACTTC
CASNYGGSSYEQYF
>TRBJ2-1|TRBV7-3|NA|TRBD2
TGTGCCAGCAGCTTAATAAGCGGGGGCCCCTACAATGAGCAGTTCTTC
CASSLISGGPYNEQFF
>TRBJ2-7|TRBV11-2|NA|TRBD1
TGTGCCAGCAGCTTTAACCCGGGACAGACCTACGAGCAGTACTTC
CASSFNPGQTYEQYF